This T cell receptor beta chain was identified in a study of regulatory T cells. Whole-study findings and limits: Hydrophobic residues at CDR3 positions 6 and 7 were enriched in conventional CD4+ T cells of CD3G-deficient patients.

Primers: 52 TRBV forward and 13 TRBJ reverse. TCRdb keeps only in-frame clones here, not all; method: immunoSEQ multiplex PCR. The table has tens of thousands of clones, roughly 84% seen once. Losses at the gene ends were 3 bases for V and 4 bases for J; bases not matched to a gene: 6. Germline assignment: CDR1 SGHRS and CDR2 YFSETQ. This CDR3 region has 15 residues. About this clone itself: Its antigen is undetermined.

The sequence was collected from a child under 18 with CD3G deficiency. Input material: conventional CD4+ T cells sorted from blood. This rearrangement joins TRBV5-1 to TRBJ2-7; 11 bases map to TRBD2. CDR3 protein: CASSSGTSGSYEQYF. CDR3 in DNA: TGCGCCAGCAGCTCGGGGACTAGCGGATCTTACGAGCAGTACTTC.